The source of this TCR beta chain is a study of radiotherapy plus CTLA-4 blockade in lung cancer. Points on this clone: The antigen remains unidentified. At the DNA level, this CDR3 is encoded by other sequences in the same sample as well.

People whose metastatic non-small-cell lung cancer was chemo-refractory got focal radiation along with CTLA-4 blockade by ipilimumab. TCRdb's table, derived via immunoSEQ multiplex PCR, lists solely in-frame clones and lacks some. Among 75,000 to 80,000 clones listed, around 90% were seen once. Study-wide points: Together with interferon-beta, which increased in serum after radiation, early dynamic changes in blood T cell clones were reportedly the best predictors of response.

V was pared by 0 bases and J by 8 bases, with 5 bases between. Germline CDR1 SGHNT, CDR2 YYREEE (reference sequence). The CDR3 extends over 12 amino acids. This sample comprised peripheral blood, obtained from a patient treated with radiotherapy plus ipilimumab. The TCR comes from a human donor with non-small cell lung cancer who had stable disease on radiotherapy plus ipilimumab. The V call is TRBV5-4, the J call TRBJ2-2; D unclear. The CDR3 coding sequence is TGTGCCAGCAGCTTGGTAGGGGGGGAGCTGTTTTTT. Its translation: CASSLVGGELFF.